Listed below are T cell receptor beta chains from one sample, sequenced in a study of long-term antiretroviral therapy in people with HIV. TCRdb's table, derived via immunoSEQ multiplex PCR, lists solely in-frame clones and lacks some. The table includes 6,700 or so clones, roughly 70% detected once. The source material was unsorted PBMCs, sampled 0.1 years before starting antiretroviral therapy. These TCRs come from a man younger than 30 with HIV. CDR3s include the opening cysteine and the closing phenylalanine or tryptophan. The order of the fields is D gene, J gene, V gene, clone size, CDR3 DNA, CDR3 protein. The D gene is left open where the match is weak. Clone sizes are given selectively: once, few, many, or a class where the clone is expanded.

NA	TRBJ1-4	TRBV28	NA	TGTGCCAGCAGGCACTACGTAGGGTCTACTAATGAAAAACTGTTTTTT	CASRHYVGSTNEKLFF
NA	TRBJ2-3	TRBV10-2	NA	TGCGCCAGCATGGGACGGCCCGTAGATACGCAGTATTTT	CASMGRPVDTQYF
TRBD1	TRBJ2-3	TRBV6-5	NA	TGTGCCAGCAGTACGACAGGGGGCTCCCCAGATACGCAGTATTTT	CASSTTGGSPDTQYF
NA	TRBJ1-6	TRBV6-1	NA	TGTGCCAGCAGTGACAGGGCGGATTCACCCCTCCACTTT	CASSDRADSPLHF
NA	TRBJ1-6	TRBV6-5	few	TGTGCCAGCAGTTATGTGGGGAGCTCCTATAATTCACCCCTCCACTTT	CASSYVGSSYNSPLHF
TRBD2	TRBJ2-1	TRBV4-1	NA	TGCGCCAGCAGCCAGGGCGGGGGGGACTTGCTAGCCAATGAGCAGTTCTTC	CASSQGGGDLLANEQFF
TRBD1	TRBJ1-1	TRBV6-5	NA	TGTGCCAGCAGTCCTGGAGACAGGGGACGAACTGAAGCTTTCTTT	CASSPGDRGRTEAFF
NA	TRBJ1-1	TRBV5-1	NA	TGCGCCAGCAGCTTGGGCGGGGGGCATAACACTGAAGCTTTCTTT	CASSLGGGHNTEAFF
TRBD2	TRBJ2-1	TRBV6-1	NA	TGTGCCAGCAGTGAAGTCGGGGGGGCCCTCCAAGAGCAGTTCTTC	CASSEVGGALQEQFF
NA	TRBJ2-3	TRBV6-6	NA	TGTGCCAGCAGATTAGGACTATCTCCCACAGATACGCAGTATTTT	CASRLGLSPTDTQYF
NA	TRBJ1-4	TRBV5-1	NA	TGCGCCAGCAGCTTGGAGAGAGGAAGTGAAAAACTGTTTTTT	CASSLERGSEKLFF
TRBD1	TRBJ1-2	TRBV4-1	once	TGCGCCAGCAGCCACTTAGGGGGCGTGTCAGGCTACACCTTC	CASSHLGGVSGYTF